This T cell receptor beta chain is drawn from a study of T cell clonotyping in hematopoietic cell transplantation. The repertoire was sequenced with immunoSEQ multiplex PCR; TCRdb's copy has only in-frame clones and lacks some. The sample lists roughly 17,000 clones, around 90% seen once, with about 5.4% in the top ten. This CDR3 contains 17 residues. From germline, CDR1 is SNHLY and CDR2 FYNNEI. Trimming removed 4 bases from V and 5 bases from J, with 18 bases in between. This rearrangement joins TRBV2 to TRBJ2-6, with D uncertain. The sample was peripheral blood mononuclear cells. The TCR comes from a man aged 40-49 years in good health. Some clones in this sample may be carry-over from other donors' samples. CDR3 protein: CASSVVPYQSRANVLTF. In DNA, the CDR3 is TGTGCCAGCAGTGTCGTTCCTTACCAAAGTCGGGCCAACGTCCTGACTTTC.